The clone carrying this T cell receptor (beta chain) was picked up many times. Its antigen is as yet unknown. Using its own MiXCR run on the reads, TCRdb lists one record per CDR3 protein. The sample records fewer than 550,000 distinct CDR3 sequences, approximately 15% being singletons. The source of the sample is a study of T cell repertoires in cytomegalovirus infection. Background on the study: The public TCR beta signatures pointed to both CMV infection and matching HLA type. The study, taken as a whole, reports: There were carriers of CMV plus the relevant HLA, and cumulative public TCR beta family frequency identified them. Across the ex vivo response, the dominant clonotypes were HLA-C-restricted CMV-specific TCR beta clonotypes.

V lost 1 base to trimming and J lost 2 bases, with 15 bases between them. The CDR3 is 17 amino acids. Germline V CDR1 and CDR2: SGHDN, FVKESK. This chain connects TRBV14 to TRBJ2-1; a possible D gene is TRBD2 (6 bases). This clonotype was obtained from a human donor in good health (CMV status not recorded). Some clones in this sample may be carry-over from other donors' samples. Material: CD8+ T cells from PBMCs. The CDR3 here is CASSQGTRDSPYNEQFF. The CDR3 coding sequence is TGTGCCAGCAGCCAAGGAACCCGGGACTCCCCCTACAATGAGCAGTTCTTC.